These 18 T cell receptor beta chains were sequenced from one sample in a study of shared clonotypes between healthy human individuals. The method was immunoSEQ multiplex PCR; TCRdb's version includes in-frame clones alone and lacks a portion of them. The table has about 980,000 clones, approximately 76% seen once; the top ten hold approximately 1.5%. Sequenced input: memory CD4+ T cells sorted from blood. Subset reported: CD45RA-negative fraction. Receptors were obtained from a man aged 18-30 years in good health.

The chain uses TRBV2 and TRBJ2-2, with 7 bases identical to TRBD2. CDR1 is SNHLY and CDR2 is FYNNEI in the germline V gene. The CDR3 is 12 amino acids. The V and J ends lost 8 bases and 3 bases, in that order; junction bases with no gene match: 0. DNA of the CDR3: TGTGCCAGCGGGAGGGACACCGGGGAGCTGTTTTTT. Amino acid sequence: CASGRDTGELFF.

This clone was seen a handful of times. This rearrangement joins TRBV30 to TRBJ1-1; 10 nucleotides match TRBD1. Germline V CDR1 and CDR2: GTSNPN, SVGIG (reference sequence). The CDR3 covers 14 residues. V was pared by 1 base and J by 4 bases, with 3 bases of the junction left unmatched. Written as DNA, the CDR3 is TGTGCCTGGAGTGCTCGGGACAGGGGCACTGAAGCTTTCTTT. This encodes CAWSARDRGTEAFF.

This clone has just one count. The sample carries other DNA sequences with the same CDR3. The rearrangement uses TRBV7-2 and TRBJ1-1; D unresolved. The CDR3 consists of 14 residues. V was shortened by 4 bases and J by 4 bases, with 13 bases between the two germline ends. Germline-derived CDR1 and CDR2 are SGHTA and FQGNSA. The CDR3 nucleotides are TGTGCCAGCAGCTCTGCCACGGGAGGCACTGAAGCTTTCTTT. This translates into CASSSATGGTEAFF.

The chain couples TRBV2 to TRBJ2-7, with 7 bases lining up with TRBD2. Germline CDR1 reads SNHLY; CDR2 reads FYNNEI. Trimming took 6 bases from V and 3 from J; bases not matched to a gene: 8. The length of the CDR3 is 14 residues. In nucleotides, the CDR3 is TGTGCCAGCAGGATGGGACTACCGGACTACGAGCAGTACTTC. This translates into CASRMGLPDYEQYF.

CDR3 loop: CASSDLTGRGISPLHF. Here the CDR3 DNA reads TGTGCCAGCAGTGACCTGACAGGGAGGGGAATATCACCCCTCCACTTT. The V call is TRBV6-1, the J call TRBJ1-6; TRBD1 matches 7 bases. The trim removed 3 bases at V and 10 bases at J, leaving 12 bases unmatched. Germline values: CDR1 MNHNS, CDR2 SASEGT. This CDR3 comprises 16 residues.

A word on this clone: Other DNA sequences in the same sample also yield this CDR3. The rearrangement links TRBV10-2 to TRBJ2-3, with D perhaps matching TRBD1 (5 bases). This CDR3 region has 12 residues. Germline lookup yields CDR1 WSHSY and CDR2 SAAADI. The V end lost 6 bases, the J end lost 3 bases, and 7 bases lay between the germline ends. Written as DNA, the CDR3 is TGCGCCAGCAGGGACACAACAGATACGCAGTATTTT. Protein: CASRDTTDTQYF.

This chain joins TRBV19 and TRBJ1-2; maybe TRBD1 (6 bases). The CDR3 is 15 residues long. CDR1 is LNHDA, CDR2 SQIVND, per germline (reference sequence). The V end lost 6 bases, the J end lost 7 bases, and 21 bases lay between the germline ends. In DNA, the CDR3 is TGTGCCAGTAGCCCCAGCGGACAGATTTTTACTGGCTACACCTTC. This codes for CASSPSGQIFTGYTF.

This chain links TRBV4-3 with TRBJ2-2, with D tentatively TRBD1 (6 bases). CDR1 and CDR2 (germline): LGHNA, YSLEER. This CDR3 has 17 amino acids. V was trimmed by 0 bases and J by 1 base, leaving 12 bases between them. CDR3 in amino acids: CASSQDTGTKNTGELFF. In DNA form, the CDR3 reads TGCGCCAGCAGCCAAGATACCGGGACAAAGAACACCGGGGAGCTGTTTTTT.

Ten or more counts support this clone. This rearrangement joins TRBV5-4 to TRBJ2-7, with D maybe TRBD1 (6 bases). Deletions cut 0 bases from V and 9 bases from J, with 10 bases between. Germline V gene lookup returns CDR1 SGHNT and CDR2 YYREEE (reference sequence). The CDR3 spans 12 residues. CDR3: CASSLDQGGQYF. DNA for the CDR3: TGTGCCAGCAGCTTGGATCAAGGGGGGCAGTACTTC. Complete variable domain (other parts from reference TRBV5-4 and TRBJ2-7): ETGVTQSPTHLIKTRGQQVTLRCSSQSGHNTVSWYQQALGQGPQFIFQYYREEENGRGNFPPRFSGLQFPNYSSELNVNALELDDSALYLCASSLDQGGQYFGPGTRLTVT.

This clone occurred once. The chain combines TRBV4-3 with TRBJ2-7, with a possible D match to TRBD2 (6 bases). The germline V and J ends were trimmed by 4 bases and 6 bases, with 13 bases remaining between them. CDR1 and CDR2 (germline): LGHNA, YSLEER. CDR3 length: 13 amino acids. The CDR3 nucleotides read TGCGCCAGCAGCCGGAAGACGGAGGGCGAGCAGTACTTC. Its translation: CASSRKTEGEQYF.

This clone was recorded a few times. The CDR3 sequence is CASRPLAGGPKNEQFF. The CDR3 DNA is TGTGCCAGCAGACCTCTAGCGGGGGGGCCGAAGAATGAGCAGTTCTTC. V and J are TRBV2 and TRBJ2-1; TRBD2 aligns across 12 bases. With V trimmed by 6 bases and J by 7 bases, 10 bases remained unmatched. Germline V gene data show CDR1 as SNHLY and CDR2 as FYNNEI. The CDR3 length is 16 residues.

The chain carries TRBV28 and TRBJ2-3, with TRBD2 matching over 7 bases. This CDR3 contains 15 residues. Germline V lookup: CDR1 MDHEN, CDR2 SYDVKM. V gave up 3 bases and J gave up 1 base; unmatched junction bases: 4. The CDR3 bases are TGTGCCAGCAGTTTGGGGGGGTTGGGCACAGATACGCAGTATTTT. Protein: CASSLGGLGTDTQYF.

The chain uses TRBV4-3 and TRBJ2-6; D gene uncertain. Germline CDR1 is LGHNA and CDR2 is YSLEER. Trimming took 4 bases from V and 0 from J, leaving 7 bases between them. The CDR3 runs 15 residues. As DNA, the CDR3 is TGCGCCAGCAGCCGAGTCGGCTCTGGGGCCAACGTCCTGACTTTC. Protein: CASSRVGSGANVLTF.

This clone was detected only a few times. CDR3 in amino acids: CASSVAGLTGELFF. As DNA, the CDR3 is TGTGCCAGCAGCGTAGCGGGTTTAACCGGGGAGCTGTTTTTT. The chain joins TRBV9 to TRBJ2-2; D call uncertain. The CDR3 is 14 residues long. Germline assignment: CDR1 SGDLS and CDR2 YYNGEE. Trimming stripped 0 bases from V and 5 bases from J, with 8 bases between.

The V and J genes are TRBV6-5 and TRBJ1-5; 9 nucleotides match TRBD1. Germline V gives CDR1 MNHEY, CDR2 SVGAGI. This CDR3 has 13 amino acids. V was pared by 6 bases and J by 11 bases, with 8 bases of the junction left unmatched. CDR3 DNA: TGTGCCAGCAGGCGACAGGGGGTCGGGTCCCAGCATTTT. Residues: CASRRQGVGSQHF.

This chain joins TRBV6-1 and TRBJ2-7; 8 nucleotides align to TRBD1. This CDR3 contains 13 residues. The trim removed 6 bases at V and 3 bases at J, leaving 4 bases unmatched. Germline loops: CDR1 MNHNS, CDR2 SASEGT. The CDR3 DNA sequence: TGTGCCAGCAGCGGACAGGGTCTCTACGAGCAGTACTTC. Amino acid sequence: CASSGQGLYEQYF.

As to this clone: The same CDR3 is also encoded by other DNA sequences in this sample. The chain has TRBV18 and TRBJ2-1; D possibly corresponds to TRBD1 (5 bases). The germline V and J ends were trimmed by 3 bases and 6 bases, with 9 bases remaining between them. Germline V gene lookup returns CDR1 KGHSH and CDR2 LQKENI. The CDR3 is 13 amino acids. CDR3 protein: CASSPAGINEQFF. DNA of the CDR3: TGTGCCAGCTCACCCGCAGGGATCAATGAGCAGTTCTTC.

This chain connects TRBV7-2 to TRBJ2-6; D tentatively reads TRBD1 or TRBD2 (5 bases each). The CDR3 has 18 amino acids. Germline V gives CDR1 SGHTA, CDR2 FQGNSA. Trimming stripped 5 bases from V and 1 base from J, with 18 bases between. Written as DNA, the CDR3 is TGTGCCAGCAGCCCACAGGCGGGTCCTATGTCTGGGGCCAACGTCCTGACTTTC. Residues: CASSPQAGPMSGANVLTF.